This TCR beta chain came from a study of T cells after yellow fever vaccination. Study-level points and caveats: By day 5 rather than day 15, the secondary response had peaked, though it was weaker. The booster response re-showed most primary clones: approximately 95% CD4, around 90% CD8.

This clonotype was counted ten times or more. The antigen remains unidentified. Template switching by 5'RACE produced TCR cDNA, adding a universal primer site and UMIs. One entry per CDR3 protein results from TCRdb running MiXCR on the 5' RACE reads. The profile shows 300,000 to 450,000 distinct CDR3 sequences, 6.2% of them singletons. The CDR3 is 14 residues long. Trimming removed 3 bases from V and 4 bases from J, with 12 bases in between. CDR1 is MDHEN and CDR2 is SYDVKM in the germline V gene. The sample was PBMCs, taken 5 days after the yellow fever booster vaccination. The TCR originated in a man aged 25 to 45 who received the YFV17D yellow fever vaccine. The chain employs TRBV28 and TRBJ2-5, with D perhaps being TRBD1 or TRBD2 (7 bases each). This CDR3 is CASSFQGGGETQYF. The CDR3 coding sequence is TGTGCCAGCAGTTTCCAGGGGGGGGGAGAGACCCAGTACTTC.